The 32 T cell receptor beta chains below all came from one sample that was sequenced in a study of shared clonotypes between healthy human individuals. Profiling relied on immunoSEQ multiplex PCR, and the TCRdb table lists in-frame clones only, not all of them. The sample consists of a few million clones, around 90% of them appearing once. Material for sequencing was naive CD4+ T cells sorted from blood. Described subset: CD45RA+ positively selected. The receptor set was obtained from a man aged 18 to 30 in good health.

The chain joins TRBV10-3 to TRBJ2-3, with 7 positions matching TRBD2. Germline CDR1 and CDR2: ENHRY and SYGVKD. The CDR3 covers 13 residues. V shed 10 bases and J 1 base; nucleotides not matched to a gene: 5. CDR3 sequence reads: CATVTSGTDTQYF. CDR3 coding DNA: TGTGCCACCGTCACTAGCGGCACAGATACGCAGTATTTT.

This clone was detected only once. V usage is TRBV5-1 and J usage is TRBJ1-1; 7 nucleotides line up with TRBD1. J was trimmed by 4 bases and V by 3 bases; bases with no gene match: 9. Germline values: CDR1 SGHRS, CDR2 YFSETQ. The CDR3 sequence is 15 residues long. CDR3 nucleotide sequence: TGCGCCAGCAGCTCCGAGACAGGGAGGGCCACTGAAGCTTTCTTT. This codes for CASSSETGRATEAFF.

This rearrangement joins TRBV9 to TRBJ2-7, with a tentative D call TRBD1 (6 bases). CDR1 is SGDLS, CDR2 YYNGEE, per germline. Trimming left V 4 bases short and J 5 bases short, with 13 bases between. The CDR3 consists of 13 residues. The CDR3 region has the DNA TGTGCCAGCAGCCTCGACAGGACGAACGAGCAGTACTTC. Its translation: CASSLDRTNEQYF.

This chain joins TRBV6-5 and TRBJ1-5; D not resolved. The CDR3 has 14 amino acids. With 4 bases removed from V and 0 bases from J, the gap between germline ends came to 7 bases. Germline V gene sequence: CDR1 MNHEY, CDR2 SVGAGI. CDR3 sequence: CASSFDFSNQPQHF. The CDR3 nucleotides are TGTGCCAGCAGTTTCGACTTTAGCAATCAGCCCCAGCATTTT.

This rearrangement joins TRBV19 to TRBJ1-2, with a weak D call TRBD1 (6 bases). Per germline, CDR1 LNHDA and CDR2 SQIVND (reference sequence). The CDR3 runs 12 residues. V lost 6 bases, J lost 11 bases, and 16 bases lay in between. CDR3 sequence reads: CASRNPGHSYTF. CDR3 nucleotide sequence: TGTGCCAGTAGGAATCCGGGACATAGTTACACCTTC.

The count of this clone is one. This chain connects TRBV5-4 to TRBJ1-3, with no clear D. This CDR3 spans 15 amino acids. The germline V gene encodes CDR1 SGHNT and CDR2 YYREEE (reference sequence). The germline V and J ends were trimmed by 4 bases and 2 bases, with 13 bases remaining between them. Here the CDR3 DNA reads TGTGCCAGCAGCCCGCGGTCGAACCCTGGAAACACCATATATTTT. This encodes CASSPRSNPGNTIYF.

The chain combines TRBV21-1 with TRBJ1-5; no DNA check was done on the table's D call, TRBD1. TRBV21-1 constitutes a pseudogene. The CDR3 is 15 amino acids. CDR3 region: CASSTRTDGNQPQHF. As DNA, the CDR3 is TGTGCCAGCAGCACTCGGACAGATGGCAATCAGCCCCAGCATTTT.

The chain recombines TRBV5-1 with TRBJ2-2; TRBD1 matches at 7 bases. The CDR3 sequence is 15 residues long. The germline gives CDR1 SGHRS, CDR2 YFSETQ. Trimming at V came to 1 base and at J to 5 bases, leaving 5 bases not matched to a gene. The CDR3 nucleotides are TGCGCCAGCAGCTTGAGTACAGGGGTTACCGGGGAGCTGTTTTTT. It is translated as CASSLSTGVTGELFF.

As concerns this clone: The identical CDR3 is also encoded by other nucleotide sequences in the sample. The chain couples TRBV18 to TRBJ1-1; D not resolved. V was cut by 2 bases and J by 2 bases, with 0 bases left in between. The germline V gene has CDR1 KGHSH and CDR2 LQKENI. This CDR3 has 11 residues. The chain's CDR3 is CASSPNTEAFF. DNA for the CDR3: TGTGCCAGCTCACCAAACACTGAAGCTTTCTTT.

The chain joins TRBV18 to TRBJ1-4; possibly TRBD1 for D (6 bases). Trimming pared 6 bases from V and 0 bases from J, leaving 17 bases between. Germline V lookup: CDR1 KGHSH, CDR2 LQKENI. The CDR3 contains 17 residues. The CDR3 loop is CASSRQPDSSTNEKLFF. The CDR3 bases are TGTGCCAGCTCCCGACAACCGGACAGTTCAACTAATGAAAAACTGTTTTTT.

The CDR3 DNA follows: TGTGCCAGCAGTTACGAGTGGAGCTCCTACAATGAGCAGTTCTTC. This sequence encodes CASSYEWSSYNEQFF. The chain couples TRBV6-5 to TRBJ2-1; D is unclear. The CDR3 length is 15 residues. The germline CDR1 and CDR2 sequences are MNHEY and SVGAGI. V lost 2 bases and J lost 0, with 8 bases in between.

This chain uses TRBV6-1 with TRBJ1-3, with no clear D. CDR1 is MNHNS, CDR2 SASEGT, per germline. V lost 2 bases and J 0 bases, leaving 5 bases between the germline ends. This CDR3 comprises 14 residues. Written as DNA, the CDR3 is TGTGCCAGCAGTGAAAACTTCTCTGGAAACACCATATATTTT. Amino acid sequence: CASSENFSGNTIYF.

The CDR3 region is CASSFDRNYEQYF. The CDR3 coding sequence is TGTGCCAGCAGTTTTGACAGGAACTACGAGCAGTACTTC. The gene calls are TRBV6-5 and TRBJ2-7, with a tentative D call TRBD1 (6 bases). Trimming cost V 4 bases and J 3 bases, with 10 bases left between them. Germline V gives CDR1 MNHEY, CDR2 SVGAGI. The CDR3 covers 13 residues.

A word on this clone: Other DNA sequences in this specimen translate into the identical CDR3. The chain is built from TRBV12-5 and TRBJ1-2; 8 bases are a match to TRBD1. This CDR3 has 13 amino acids. Germline-derived CDR1 and CDR2 are LGHNT and FRNRAP. V lost 4 bases and J lost 4; bases outside the gene matches: 2. CDR3 nucleotide sequence: TGTGCTAGTGGTTCTGGACAGGGCTATGGCTACACCTTC. Residues: CASGSGQGYGYTF. Using reference TRBV12-5 and TRBJ1-2 for the parts outside the CDR3, the full variable domain is DARVTQTPRHKVTEMGQEVTMRCQPILGHNTVFWYRQTMMQGLELLAYFRNRAPLDDSGMPKDRFSAEMPDATLATLKIQPSEPRDSAVYFCASGSGQGYGYTFGSGTRLTVV.

The genes are TRBV9 and TRBJ2-1; D gene uncertain. CDR3 length equals 13 residues. Trimming removed 0 bases from V and 6 bases from J, with 7 bases in between. Germline V gene lookup returns CDR1 SGDLS and CDR2 YYNGEE. CDR3 in amino acids: CASSVGAVNEQFF. As DNA, the CDR3 is TGTGCCAGCAGCGTAGGCGCAGTCAATGAGCAGTTCTTC. Combining the CDR3 with reference TRBV9 and TRBJ2-1 gives the whole variable domain DSGVTQTPKHLITATGQRVTLRCSPRSGDLSVYWYQQSLDQGLQFLIQYYNGEERAKGNILERFSAQQFPDLHSELNLSSLELGDSALYFCASSVGAVNEQFFGPGTRLTVL.

The V gene is TRBV6-5, the J gene TRBJ1-1; D call uncertain. The CDR3 covers 14 residues. The germline V and J ends were trimmed by 0 bases and 11 bases, with 16 bases remaining between them. Germline loops: CDR1 MNHEY, CDR2 SVGAGI. CDR3 amino acids: CASSYSTGESGAFF. For the CDR3, the DNA is TGTGCCAGCAGTTACTCGACCGGGGAGAGTGGGGCTTTCTTT.

In regard to this clone: Other DNA sequences from this sample encode an identical CDR3 as well. The chain links TRBV5-6 to TRBJ1-2, with unresolved D. Trimming cost V 0 bases and J 5 bases, with 11 bases left between them. The germline CDR1 and CDR2 sequences are SGHDT and YYEEEE. There are 14 residues in the CDR3. For the CDR3, the DNA is TGTGCCAGCAGCTTGGGGGGAACAGCTTATGGCTACACCTTC. This encodes CASSLGGTAYGYTF.

This chain joins TRBV11-2 and TRBJ2-1; 10 bases fit TRBD2. CDR3 length equals 16 residues. The germline CDR1 and CDR2 sequences are SGHAT and FQNNGV. The ends lost 3 bases at V and 1 base at J; junction bases unmatched: 3. DNA of the CDR3: TGTGCCAGCAGCTTGAGCGGGGGGGGATCCTACAATGAGCAGTTCTTC. Translating it yields CASSLSGGGSYNEQFF.

The CDR3 region has the DNA TGTGCCAGTCGACCAGGGCAGGGAGACACTGAAGCTTTCTTT. Protein: CASRPGQGDTEAFF. This chain uses TRBV19 with TRBJ1-1, with D maybe TRBD1 (5 bases). CDR1 is LNHDA, CDR2 SQIVND, per germline (reference sequence). V was cut by 8 bases and J by 3 bases, with 16 bases left in between. The CDR3 totals 14 residues.

With respect to this clone: At the DNA level, this CDR3 is encoded by other sequences in the same sample as well. The chain uses TRBV30 and TRBJ1-5; D unresolved. V was trimmed by 2 bases and J by 0 bases, leaving 8 bases between them. Germline CDR1 is GTSNPN and CDR2 is SVGIG (reference sequence). The CDR3 length is 14 residues. The CDR3 reads CAWSSGNSNQPQHF. CDR3 DNA sequence: TGTGCCTGGAGTTCTGGGAATAGCAATCAGCCCCAGCATTTT.

The count of this clone is one. The chain has TRBV14 and TRBJ2-3; TRBD2 matches at 14 bases. The CDR3 runs to 17 residues. Germline CDR1 and CDR2: SGHDN and FVKESK. Unmatched junction bases numbered 8, after V lost 4 bases and J lost 5 bases. CDR3 amino acids: CASSRTSGTSGRDTQYF. CDR3 bases: TGTGCCAGCAGCCGCACCTCCGGGACTAGCGGGAGAGATACGCAGTATTTT.

J is TRBJ2-5 and V is TRBV7-9; no definite D call. Deletions cut 5 bases from V and 5 bases from J, with 9 bases between. The CDR3 is 12 residues long. Germline assignment: CDR1 SEHNR and CDR2 FQNEAQ (reference sequence). CDR3 DNA: TGTGCCAGCAGCCAAGGGCTCGAGACCCAGTACTTC. It codes for CASSQGLETQYF.

This clone was observed a single time. The identical CDR3 is also encoded by other nucleotide sequences in the sample. The CDR3, as DNA: TGTGCCAGTAGTATAAACAGGGTTGACACTGAAGCTTTCTTT. This encodes CASSINRVDTEAFF. The chain uses TRBV19 and TRBJ1-1, with D perhaps matching TRBD1 (6 bases). The germline V gene encodes CDR1 LNHDA and CDR2 SQIVND (reference sequence). This CDR3 comprises 14 residues. V was cut by 2 bases and J by 3 bases, with 10 bases left in between.

V gene TRBV10-2 combines with J gene TRBJ2-2, with 8 bases identical to TRBD2. Germline CDR1 is WSHSY and CDR2 is SAAADI. V lost 8 bases to trimming and J lost 7 bases; unmatched junction nucleotides: 9. The CDR3 length is 14 residues. CDR3 DNA: TGCGCCAGCTCGGGGGGGCAGACTTTCGGGGAGCTGTTTTTT. It yields the protein CASSGGQTFGELFF.

This sequence joins TRBV19 and TRBJ1-3; the D is unclear. The CDR3 length is 14 residues. CDR1 and CDR2 (germline): LNHDA, SQIVND (reference sequence). V lost 3 bases, J lost 4 bases, and 10 bases lay in between. CDR3 residues: CASSIGQFGNTIYF. As DNA, the CDR3 is TGTGCCAGTAGTATCGGGCAATTCGGAAACACCATATATTTT.

The rearrangement links TRBV5-5 to TRBJ1-4; 7 nucleotides align to TRBD1. This CDR3 comprises 15 residues. The ends lost 3 bases at V and 5 bases at J; junction bases unmatched: 7. CDR1 SGHKS and CDR2 YYEKEE come from the germline V gene (reference sequence). The CDR3 is CASSSRQGLNEKLFF. The CDR3 bases are TGTGCCAGCAGCTCCAGACAGGGATTGAATGAAAAACTGTTTTTT.

The chain links TRBV10-1 to TRBJ1-6, with D unclear. Trimming took off 10 bases at V and 0 bases at J, with 16 bases between the two ends. Germline V gives CDR1 WNHNN, CDR2 SYGVQD (reference sequence). This CDR3 has 16 amino acids. The CDR3 spells CATSYGLSSYNSPLHF. The CDR3 DNA reads as TGCGCCACCAGCTATGGCCTCAGCTCCTATAATTCACCCCTCCACTTT.

The J gene is TRBJ2-2, the V gene TRBV6-1; 8 bases agree with TRBD1. The CDR3 is 15 residues long. V was clipped by 8 bases and J by 3 bases; unmatched bases: 8. Germline V lookup: CDR1 MNHNS, CDR2 SASEGT. CDR3: CASGRQGQDTGELFF. DNA for the CDR3: TGTGCCAGCGGCCGACAGGGGCAGGACACCGGGGAGCTGTTTTTT.

The chain has TRBV14 and TRBJ2-7, with D perhaps matching TRBD1 (5 bases). Looked up from germline, CDR1 is SGHDN and CDR2 is FVKESK. Deletions cut 9 bases from V and 2 bases from J, with 17 bases between. The CDR3 is 14 amino acids. CDR3 residues: CASKAQGRTYEQYF. The CDR3 DNA reads TGTGCCAGTAAAGCTCAGGGCAGAACCTACGAGCAGTACTTC.

The rearrangement joins TRBV5-1 to TRBJ1-2, with D maybe TRBD1 (6 bases). The CDR3 contains 12 residues. The V gene lost 2 bases and the J gene lost 8 bases, with 10 bases spanning the gap. Germline CDR1 is SGHRS and CDR2 is YFSETQ. The CDR3 is CASSFATGGYTF. CDR3 DNA: TGCGCCAGCAGCTTTGCGACAGGCGGCTACACCTTC.

The chain couples TRBV2 to TRBJ1-4; D unresolved. Germline CDR1 and CDR2: SNHLY and FYNNEI. Trimming took 3 bases from V and 7 from J, leaving 9 bases between them. The CDR3 spans 13 residues. The CDR3 is CASSEGNREKLFF. The CDR3 nucleotides are TGTGCCAGCAGTGAGGGGAACCGTGAAAAACTGTTTTTT.

V and J are TRBV2 and TRBJ2-4, with D possibly matching TRBD2 (5 bases). Germline-derived CDR1 and CDR2 are SNHLY and FYNNEI. CDR3 length: 12 amino acids. The V end was cut by 8 bases, the J end by 7 bases, with 12 bases between. The CDR3 is CASQEDGNIQYF. The CDR3 bases are TGTGCCAGCCAGGAGGACGGGAACATTCAGTACTTC.